This T cell receptor (beta chain) was sequenced in a study of Ad26.COV2.S vaccination and SARS-CoV-2 variants. Libraries were prepared by immunoSEQ multiplex PCR; TCRdb keeps only in-frame clonotypes and omits some of them. Of 380,000 or so clones listed, 88% were seen once; the top ten hold approximately 5.9%. Germline V gives CDR1 LGHNA, CDR2 YSLEER. V lost 11 bases, J lost 0 bases, and 21 bases stayed unmatched. This CDR3 has 19 amino acids. The sample's treatment: roughly 19 received Ad26.COV2.S at low or high dose, single or two shots; about 5 received placebo; per-sample allocation not given. It was on day 63 after the first vaccine or placebo injection that samples were taken.

The receptor was derived from a person aged 18-65 years who received the Ad26.COV2.S COVID-19 vaccine or a placebo. V usage is TRBV4-3 and J usage is TRBJ2-1, with 8 bases identical to TRBD2. Here the sequenced sample was peripheral blood, taken in a trial of Ad26.COV2.S vaccine versus placebo. CDR3 protein: CARCRGGPGQLASYNEQFF. DNA for the CDR3: TGCGCCCGCTGCCGGGGGGGGCCGGGACAACTTGCCTCCTACAATGAGCAGTTCTTC.